A single sample gave rise to the 15 T cell receptor beta chains below, sequenced in a study of blood T cell repertoires in COVID-19. The table came from immunoSEQ multiplex PCR; TCRdb's copy has only in-frame clones and leaves some out. Here the sample spans about 44,000 clones, approximately 70% being singletons. Sequenced material: peripheral blood. These receptors were collected from a man older than 75 with acute or convalescent COVID-19.

The rearrangement links TRBV18 to TRBJ2-1; the D gene is possibly TRBD2 (5 bases). The CDR3 sequence is 16 residues long. V was clipped by 1 base and J by 0 bases, with 10 bases between them. From germline, CDR1 is KGHSH and CDR2 LQKENI. CDR3 sequence: CASSPQSGSSYNEQFF. The DNA of the CDR3 is TGTGCCAGCTCACCACAAAGCGGAAGCTCCTACAATGAGCAGTTCTTC. Using reference TRBV18 and TRBJ2-1 for the parts outside the CDR3, the full variable domain is NAGVMQNPRHLVRRRGQEARLRCSPMKGHSHVYWYRQLPEEGLKFMVYLQKENIIDESGMPKERFSAEFPKEGPSILRIQQVVRGDSAAYFCASSPQSGSSYNEQFFGPGTRLTVL.

This clone was detected a few times. The genes are TRBV14 and TRBJ2-1, with no clear D. The germline CDR1 and CDR2 sequences are SGHDN and FVKESK. V gave up 5 bases and J gave up 6 bases, with 8 bases separating them. The CDR3 extends over 12 amino acids. This chain's CDR3 is CASSSQFNEQFF. CDR3 sequence (DNA): TGTGCCAGCAGCTCGCAGTTCAATGAGCAGTTCTTC. The full variable domain, in which reference TRBV14 and TRBJ2-1 provide the parts outside the CDR3, is EAGVTQFPSHSVIEKGQTVTLRCDPISGHDNLYWYRRVMGKEIKFLLHFVKESKQDESGMPNNRFLAERTGGTYSTLKVQPAELEDSGVYFCASSSQFNEQFFGPGTRLTVL.

This rearrangement joins TRBV27 to TRBJ2-7; perhaps TRBD1 as D (5 bases). The CDR3 covers 12 residues. CDR1 is MNHEY and CDR2 is SMNVEV in the germline V gene (reference sequence). The V gene lost 5 bases and the J gene lost 1 base, with 6 bases spanning the gap. In DNA form, the CDR3 reads TGTGCCAGCAGTCCAGGGTCCTACGAGCAGTACTTC. Its translation is CASSPGSYEQYF.

The chain uses TRBV28 and TRBJ2-7, with D hard to call. The CDR3 consists of 12 residues. Germline CDR1 is MDHEN and CDR2 is SYDVKM. Trimming removed 5 bases from V and 3 bases from J, with 8 bases in between. The CDR3 sequence: CASSESVYEQYF. Here the CDR3 DNA reads TGTGCCAGCAGTGAGAGCGTCTACGAGCAGTACTTC.

This chain links TRBV18 with TRBJ2-3; TRBD1 is a possible D gene (6 bases). V was pared by 1 base and J by 5 bases, with 16 bases between. The CDR3 extends over 16 amino acids. Germline values: CDR1 KGHSH, CDR2 LQKENI. The CDR3 DNA reads TGTGCCAGCTCACCACTGCAAACAAGGGGGAGAGATACGCAGTATTTT. Translated, it gives CASSPLQTRGRDTQYF.

The chain has TRBV12-3 or TRBV12-4 and TRBJ2-5; 8 bases are a match to TRBD2. The CDR3 spans 13 residues. Trimming cost V 3 bases and J 4 bases; bases outside gene matches: 1. The CDR3 here is CASSFGGGETQYF. The CDR3 DNA is TGTGCCAGCAGTTTCGGGGGGGGAGAGACCCAGTACTTC.

The rearrangement joins TRBV5-1 to TRBJ1-1, with 9 bases that match TRBD1. The V and J ends lost 3 bases and 6 bases, in that order; junction bases with no gene match: 9. The CDR3 extends over 15 amino acids. CDR1 and CDR2 from the germline V gene are SGHRS and YFSETQ. The DNA for the CDR3 is TGCGCCAGCAGCTCTACACAGGGGGCTCGGGCTGAAGCTTTCTTT. Translating gives CASSSTQGARAEAFF.

This clone is a singleton in its sample. The gene calls are TRBV2 and TRBJ2-5; TRBD2 matches 8 bases. Germline V gene lookup returns CDR1 SNHLY and CDR2 FYNNEI. Trimming removed 7 bases from V and 5 bases from J; junction bases left unmatched: 9. The CDR3 runs 14 residues. CDR3 sequence reads: CASTGLASLETQYF. CDR3 nucleotide sequence: TGTGCCAGCACCGGACTAGCTTCGTTGGAGACCCAGTACTTC.

This clone has only one observation. The genes are TRBV11-3 and TRBJ2-1; TRBD2 matches 9 bases. This CDR3 comprises 15 residues. With V trimmed by 5 bases and J by 9 bases, 11 bases remained unmatched. Germline CDR1 is SGHNT and CDR2 is YENEEA. In DNA, the CDR3 is TGTGCCAGCAGCCCCTCGCGGGAGGGCCGGGGTGAGCAGTTCTTC. This encodes CASSPSREGRGEQFF.

The rearrangement joins TRBV7-6 to TRBJ2-5, with D possibly matching TRBD1 (5 bases). CDR3 length equals 12 residues. Per the germline V gene, CDR1 is SGHVS and CDR2 is FNYEAQ. The V end lost 8 bases, the J end lost 4 bases, and 11 bases lay between the germline ends. The CDR3, as DNA: TGTGCCAGCGCCCAGGGCCGAGAGACCCAGTACTTC. This translates into CASAQGRETQYF.

This chain links TRBV6-5 with TRBJ2-7; 12 bases line up with TRBD1. V dropped 0 bases and J dropped 6; count of bases not matched to a gene: 3. This CDR3 has 15 amino acids. The germline V gene has CDR1 MNHEY and CDR2 SVGAGI. CDR3 protein: CASSYSGDRGREQYF. Here the CDR3 DNA reads TGTGCCAGCAGTTACTCGGGGGACAGGGGGCGCGAGCAGTACTTC.

The chain carries TRBV28 and TRBJ2-7; perhaps TRBD2 as D (6 bases). Trimming took off 9 bases at V and 2 bases at J, with 14 bases between the two ends. Germline lookup yields CDR1 MDHEN and CDR2 SYDVKM. The CDR3 is 13 amino acids. The CDR3 is CASAGSFPYEQYF. CDR3 in DNA: TGTGCCAGTGCCGGGAGCTTCCCCTACGAGCAGTACTTC.

The CDR3: CASSQELGLAGLYEQYF. The CDR3 DNA reads TGCGCCAGCAGCCAAGAATTAGGCCTAGCGGGATTGTACGAGCAGTACTTC. V and J are TRBV4-3 and TRBJ2-7, with 9 bases fitting TRBD2. V gave up 0 bases and J gave up 4 bases; unmatched junction bases: 10. This CDR3 has 17 residues. From germline, CDR1 is LGHNA and CDR2 YSLEER.

The rearrangement joins TRBV30 to TRBJ2-1; 11 bases map to TRBD2. J was trimmed by 11 bases and V by 4 bases; bases with no gene match: 7. Germline V gives CDR1 GTSNPN, CDR2 SVGIG (reference sequence). CDR3 length: 13 residues. The CDR3 region is CAWTGLAGGKQFF. The CDR3 DNA reads TGTGCCTGGACCGGACTAGCGGGCGGGAAGCAGTTCTTC.

This clone has only a few counts. The chain joins TRBV6-5 to TRBJ2-3, with D perhaps matching TRBD2 (6 bases). The CDR3 is made up of 12 amino acids. From germline, CDR1 is MNHEY and CDR2 SVGAGI. Trimming took off 8 bases at V and 2 bases at J, with 8 bases between the two ends. In DNA, the CDR3 is TGTGCCAGCGGGGACTTCACAGATACGCAGTATTTT. It encodes CASGDFTDTQYF.